Listed below are T cell receptor beta chains from one sample, sequenced in a study of cytomegalovirus exposure and HLA in healthy donors. Sequencing was performed with immunoSEQ multiplex PCR; in TCRdb, only in-frame clones are kept and a portion is missing. Of about 95,000 clones in the sample, 85% were seen once. Sequencing was carried out using PBMCs. The receptors were gathered from a young man in good health and CMV-seropositive. Each CDR3 is given with its conserved first and last residue. Fields, in order: CDR3 DNA, CDR3 protein, J gene, V gene, D gene. A D gene is named only where the DNA matches it firmly.

DNA: TGTGCCAGCAGCCTTCCCCAGGGGGCAACTAATGAAAAACTGTTTTTT
CDR3: CASSLPQGATNEKLFF
J: TRBJ1-4
V: TRBV25-1
D: TRBD1

DNA: TGTGCCAGCAGCCCCAACGCGGGAAATCAGCCCCAGCATTTT
CDR3: CASSPNAGNQPQHF
J: TRBJ1-5
V: TRBV7-2
D: .

DNA: TGTGCCAGCAGTTACTCAAGGACAGGGGGCGGGTATGGCTACACCTTC
CDR3: CASSYSRTGGGYGYTF
J: TRBJ1-2
V: TRBV6-5
D: TRBD1

DNA: TGTGCCAGCAGTTTTTGGACAGGAATCCGAATGGGGGGTGAAAAACTGTTTTTT
CDR3: CASSFWTGIRMGGEKLFF
J: TRBJ1-4
V: TRBV28
D: TRBD1

DNA: TGTGCCACCCAAGGAGGGGGCGCGAACACCATATATTTT
CDR3: CATQGGGANTIYF
J: TRBJ1-3
V: TRBV10-3
D: TRBD1

DNA: TGTGCCAGCAGTGCCTCCGGGGATATAACTAATGAAAAACTGTTTTTT
CDR3: CASSASGDITNEKLFF
J: TRBJ1-4
V: TRBV28
D: .

DNA: TGTGCCAGCAATGGACAGGGGGCGCGTGGCTACACCTTC
CDR3: CASNGQGARGYTF
J: TRBJ1-2
V: TRBV6-6
D: TRBD1

DNA: TGTGCCAGCAGTTTACGGACAGTTGGGTCAGAAAAACTGTTTTTT
CDR3: CASSLRTVGSEKLFF
J: TRBJ1-4
V: TRBV6-1
D: .

DNA: TGTGCCAGCAGTGAAACTGGGACTTCACCTGAGTTCTTC
CDR3: CASSETGTSPEFF
J: TRBJ2-1
V: TRBV2
D: .

DNA: TGTGCCAGCAACAGGCTAGAGAACAATGAGCAGTTCTTC
CDR3: CASNRLENNEQFF
J: TRBJ2-1
V: TRBV28
D: .